Listed below are T cell receptor beta chains from one sample, sequenced in a study of vaccination and CD4 T cells after COVID-19. TCRdb used MiXCR to reprocess the PCR reads, holding one entry per CDR3 protein. The repertoire holds 11,000 or so distinct CDR3 sequences, with 25% to 35% as singletons. These receptors' targets are unknown. Source material: CD4+ T cells from blood, cultured in vitro. The receptors stem from a human donor in good health. Each CDR3 is given with its conserved first and last residue. Each record gives: D gene, clone size, J gene, V gene, CDR3 DNA, CDR3 protein. A D gene is named only where the DNA matches it firmly. Only part of the rows carry a size: once, few, many, or a class if the clone is expanded.

>TRBD2|-|TRBJ2-3|TRBV19
TGTGCCAGTACCATTGGGGCTAGCGGGCTAGATACGCAGTATTTT
CASTIGASGLDTQYF
>-|few|TRBJ2-1|TRBV27
TGTGCCAGCAGCCAGATGGCGGGGCTTTACAATGAGCAGTTCTTC
CASSQMAGLYNEQFF
>-|-|TRBJ2-7|TRBV27
TGTGCCAGCAGCTTAGGAAATACCCGATACTCCTACGAGCAGTACTTC
CASSLGNTRYSYEQYF
>-|few|TRBJ2-7|TRBV6-2/TRBV6-3
TGTGCCAGCAGTTACTCGGAGGTCTCCTCCGAGCAGTACTTC
CASSYSEVSSEQYF
>-|-|TRBJ2-7|TRBV24-1
TGTGCCACCAGTGAAGCCACAACACGGGGTTACGAGCAGTACTTC
CATSEATTRGYEQYF
>-|few|TRBJ1-5|TRBV15
TGTGCCACCAGCAGACCACCGGAGGGAACCTATCAGCCCCAGCATTTT
CATSRPPEGTYQPQHF
>-|-|TRBJ2-3|TRBV28
TGTGCCAGCAGTTTATTGGGGGACCTCGCCACAGATACGCAGTATTTT
CASSLLGDLATDTQYF
>-|-|TRBJ2-7|TRBV12-5
TGTGCTAGTGCTGGCATTTCCTACGAGCAGTACTTC
CASAGISYEQYF
>-|-|TRBJ1-5|TRBV20-1
TGCAGTGCTAGAGATGCGGGGATCGTCGGGAATCAGCCCCAGCATTTT
CSARDAGIVGNQPQHF
>-|-|TRBJ1-3|TRBV7-6
TGTGCCAGCAGCTTAGAGAGGCTCTCTGGAAACACCATATATTTT
CASSLERLSGNTIYF
>-|few|TRBJ2-7|TRBV6-1
TGTGCCAGCTCTTCGGGCAGGGGGGTCGGGTACGAGCAGTACTTC
CASSSGRGVGYEQYF
>TRBD2|-|TRBJ2-3|TRBV5-3
TGTGCCAGAAGCCATAGCGGGAGGTCTAGCACAGATACGCAGTATTTT
CARSHSGRSSTDTQYF
>-|-|TRBJ1-3|TRBV15
TGTGCCACCAGCAGAGGGGCGGTGACTGGAAACACCATATATTTT
CATSRGAVTGNTIYF
>-|-|TRBJ2-2|TRBV24-1
TGTGCCACCAGTCCCCAGGGCCGAGACACCGGGGAGCTGTTTTTT
CATSPQGRDTGELFF
>-|-|TRBJ2-3|TRBV19
TGTGCCAGTAGAGGGCTAGCGAAAACAGATACGCAGTATTTT
CASRGLAKTDTQYF
>TRBD1|few|TRBJ1-2|TRBV19
TGTGCCAGTAGTACCGCCCTGGACAGGTTATATGGCTACACCTTC
CASSTALDRLYGYTF
>-|-|TRBJ2-3|TRBV5-4
TGTGCCAGCAGCTTGGGGGGGTCGGCAGATACGCAGTATTTT
CASSLGGSADTQYF
>-|-|TRBJ1-2|TRBV30
TGTGCCTGGAGTGTGGGGGCGCCGACCGACTACACCTTC
CAWSVGAPTDYTF
>-|-|TRBJ1-1|TRBV7-9
TGTGCCAGCAGCTTATTGGGGGGGATGAACACTGAAGCTTTCTTT
CASSLLGGMNTEAFF
>TRBD1|few|TRBJ1-2|TRBV12-3/TRBV12-4
TGTGCCAGCAGTACGGGACAGGGAGTCGGGTATGGCTACACCTTC
CASSTGQGVGYGYTF
>TRBD2|-|TRBJ2-3|TRBV19
TGTGCCAGTAGTATCTACGCGGGAGTCGGCGATACGCAGTATTTT
CASSIYAGVGDTQYF
>TRBD2|-|TRBJ2-1|TRBV5-4
TGTGCCAGCAGCTTGGTTGCGGGGAGCGGGGTTAGGAATGAGCAGTTCTTC
CASSLVAGSGVRNEQFF
>-|-|TRBJ1-3|TRBV7-9
TGTGCCAGCAGCCCACCCCCGGGGTCCTCTGGAAACACCATATATTTT
CASSPPPGSSGNTIYF
>TRBD1|few|TRBJ1-6|TRBV28
TGTGCCAGCAGCAGAACCGACAGGGATAGCTCACCCCTCCACTTT
CASSRTDRDSSPLHF
>-|-|TRBJ2-5|TRBV20-1
TGCAGTGCTAGAGGGACAGCCAAGGAGACCCAGTACTTC
CSARGTAKETQYF
>TRBD2|-|TRBJ2-2|TRBV7-2
TGTACCAGCAGCCCCACCCATCGGGAGGCCAGGAGGAACACCGGGGAGCTGTTTTTT
CTSSPTHREARRNTGELFF
>-|-|TRBJ1-1|TRBV28
TGTGCCAGCAGTGCCAGAAGGGCCCTCATGAACACTGAAGCTTTCTTT
CASSARRALMNTEAFF
>-|-|TRBJ2-1|TRBV7-2
TGTGCCAGCAGCTTCCCAACTAGGTTGACCTACAATGAGCAGTTCTTC
CASSFPTRLTYNEQFF
>-|-|TRBJ1-1|TRBV20-1
TGCAGTGCTAGGGGCCCGACGGCGAACACTGAAGCTTTCTTT
CSARGPTANTEAFF
>-|few|TRBJ1-1|TRBV7-9
TGTGCCAGCTGCCGGGACACTCCCAACACTGAAGCTTTCTTT
CASCRDTPNTEAFF
>-|-|TRBJ1-6|TRBV12-3/TRBV12-4
TGTGCCAGCAGTTTGATGGATTCCTCACCCCTCCACTTT
CASSLMDSSPLHF
>TRBD2|once|TRBJ2-3|TRBV11-2
TGTGCCAGCAGCTTCACCTCTAGCGGGAGAGGTCCAGATACGCAGTATTTT
CASSFTSSGRGPDTQYF
>-|medium-sized|TRBJ2-2|TRBV15
TGTGCCACCAGCGTAGGGGCCCTCGGGGAGCTGTTTTTT
CATSVGALGELFF
>-|-|TRBJ2-3|TRBV2
TGTGCCAGCAGTGAAGGCCTGGCGTATACGCAGTATTTT
CASSEGLAYTQYF
>TRBD1|-|TRBJ1-6|TRBV30
TGTGCCTGGAGTAGAAGGGGGCGATTTGATTCACCCCTCCACTTT
CAWSRRGRFDSPLHF
>TRBD2|-|TRBJ2-5|TRBV4-3
TGCGCCAGCAGCCAGCAGCCCTTTAACGGGAGGGGGGAGACCCAGTACTTC
CASSQQPFNGRGETQYF
>-|-|TRBJ2-7|TRBV18
TGTGCCAGCTCAAACTTTGACGAGCAGTACTTC
CASSNFDEQYF
>TRBD1|few|TRBJ2-3|TRBV11-2
TGTGCCAGCAGCTCGCAGGGGGTACGGGATACGCAGTATTTT
CASSSQGVRDTQYF
>-|few|TRBJ1-5|TRBV7-9
TGTGCCAGCAGCTTGGCGGGGGGCAGCAATCAGCCCCAGCATTTT
CASSLAGGSNQPQHF
>TRBD1|-|TRBJ1-3|TRBV6-2/TRBV6-3
TGTGCCAGCAACCCGACGAGCCTTCGGGACAGGCTCGAAAACACCATATATTTT
CASNPTSLRDRLENTIYF
>TRBD1|few|TRBJ1-6|TRBV12-3/TRBV12-4
TGTGCCAGCAACCAACAGGGGCGAAGTTCACCCCTCCACTTT
CASNQQGRSSPLHF
>TRBD1|few|TRBJ1-2|TRBV2
TGTGCCAGCATCCTACGGACAGGGCCTGGCTACACCTTC
CASILRTGPGYTF
>TRBD1|few|TRBJ1-2|TRBV6-2/TRBV6-3
TGTGCCAGCACTGACAGGGGGCGAGGTGGCTACACCTTC
CASTDRGRGGYTF
>TRBD2|few|TRBJ2-5|TRBV7-3
TGTGCCAGCAGCGCGCCCGGGAGGCCAGAGACCCAGTACTTC
CASSAPGRPETQYF
>-|few|TRBJ1-6|TRBV20-1
TGCAGTGCTAGGATTTTCCAGAGGGGTTATAATTCACCCCTCCACTTT
CSARIFQRGYNSPLHF
>TRBD1|-|TRBJ1-1|TRBV20-1
TGCAGTGCTCTCTCGGTGGACAGGGGAACTGAAGCTTTCTTT
CSALSVDRGTEAFF
>TRBD2|-|TRBJ2-1|TRBV4-3
TGCGCCAGCAGCCATACCGGGACTAGCAATGAGCAGTTCTTC
CASSHTGTSNEQFF
>-|-|TRBJ2-3|TRBV4-3
TGCGCCAGCAGCGGGCTTTCAGGGGACACAGATACGCAGTATTTT
CASSGLSGDTDTQYF
>TRBD2|few|TRBJ2-1|TRBV28
TGTGCCAGCAGTTTATCCTCGGGACTAGCGGGAGGTATCCACAATGAGCAGTTCTTC
CASSLSSGLAGGIHNEQFF
>-|few|TRBJ2-7|TRBV6-1
TGTGCCAGCAGTAAACCACCCTTCTACGAGCAGTACTTC
CASSKPPFYEQYF
>-|few|TRBJ1-1|TRBV19
TGTGCCAGTAGTTTGGGGGAGGGAACTGAAGCTTTCTTT
CASSLGEGTEAFF